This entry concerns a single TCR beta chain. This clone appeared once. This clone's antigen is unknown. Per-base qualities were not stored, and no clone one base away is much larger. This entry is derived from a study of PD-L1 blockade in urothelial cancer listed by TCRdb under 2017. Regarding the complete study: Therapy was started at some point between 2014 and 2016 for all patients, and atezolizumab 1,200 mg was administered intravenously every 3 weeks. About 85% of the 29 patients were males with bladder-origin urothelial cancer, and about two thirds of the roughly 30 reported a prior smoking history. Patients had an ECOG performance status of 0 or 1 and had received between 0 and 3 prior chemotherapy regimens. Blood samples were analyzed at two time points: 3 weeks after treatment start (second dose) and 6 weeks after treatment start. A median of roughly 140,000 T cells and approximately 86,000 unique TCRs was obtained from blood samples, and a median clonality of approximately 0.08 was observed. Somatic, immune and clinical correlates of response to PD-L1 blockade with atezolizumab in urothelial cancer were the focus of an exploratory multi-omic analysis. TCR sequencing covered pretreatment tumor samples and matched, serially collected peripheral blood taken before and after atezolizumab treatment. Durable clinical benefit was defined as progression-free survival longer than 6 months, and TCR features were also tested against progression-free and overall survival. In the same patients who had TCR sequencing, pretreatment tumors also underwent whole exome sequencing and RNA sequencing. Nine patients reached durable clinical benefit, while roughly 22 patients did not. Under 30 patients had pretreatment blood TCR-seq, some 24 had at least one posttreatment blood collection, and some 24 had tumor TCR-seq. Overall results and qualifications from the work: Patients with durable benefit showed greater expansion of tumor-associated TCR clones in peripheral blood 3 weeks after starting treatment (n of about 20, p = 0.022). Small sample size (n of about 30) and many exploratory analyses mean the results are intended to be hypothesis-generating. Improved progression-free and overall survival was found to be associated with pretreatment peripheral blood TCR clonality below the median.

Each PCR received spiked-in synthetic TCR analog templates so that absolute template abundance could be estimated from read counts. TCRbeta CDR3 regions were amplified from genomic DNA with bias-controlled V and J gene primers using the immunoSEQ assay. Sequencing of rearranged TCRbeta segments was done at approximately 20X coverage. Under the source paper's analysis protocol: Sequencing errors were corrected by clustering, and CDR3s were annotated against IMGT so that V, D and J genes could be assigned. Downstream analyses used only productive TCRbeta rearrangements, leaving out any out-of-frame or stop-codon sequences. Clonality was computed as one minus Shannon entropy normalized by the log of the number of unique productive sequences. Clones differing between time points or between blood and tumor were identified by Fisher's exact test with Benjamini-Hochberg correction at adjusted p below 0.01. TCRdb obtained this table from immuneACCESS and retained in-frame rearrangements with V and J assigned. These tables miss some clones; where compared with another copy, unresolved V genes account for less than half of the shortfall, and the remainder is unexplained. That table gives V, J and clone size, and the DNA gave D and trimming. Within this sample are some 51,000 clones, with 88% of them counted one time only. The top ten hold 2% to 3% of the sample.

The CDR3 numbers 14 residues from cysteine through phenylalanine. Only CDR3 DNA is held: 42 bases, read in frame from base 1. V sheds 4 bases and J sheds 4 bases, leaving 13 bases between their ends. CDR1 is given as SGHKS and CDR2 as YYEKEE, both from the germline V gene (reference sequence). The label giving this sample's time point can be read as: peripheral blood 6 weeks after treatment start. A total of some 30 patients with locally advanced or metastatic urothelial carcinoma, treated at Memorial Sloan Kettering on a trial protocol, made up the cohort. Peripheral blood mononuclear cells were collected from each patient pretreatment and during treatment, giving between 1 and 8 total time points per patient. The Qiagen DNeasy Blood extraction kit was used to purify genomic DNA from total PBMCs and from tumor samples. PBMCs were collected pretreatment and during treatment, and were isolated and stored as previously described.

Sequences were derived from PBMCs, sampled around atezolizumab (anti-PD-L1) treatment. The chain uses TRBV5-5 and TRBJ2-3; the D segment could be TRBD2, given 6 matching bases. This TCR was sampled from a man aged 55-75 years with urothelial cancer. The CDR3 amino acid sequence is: CASSIGTPPDTQYF. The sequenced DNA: TGTGCCAGCAGCATCGGGACTCCGCCAGATACGCAGTATTTT. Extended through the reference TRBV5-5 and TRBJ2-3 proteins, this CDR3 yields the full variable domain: DAGVTQSPTHLIKTRGQQVTLRCSPISGHKSVSWYQQVLGQGPQFIFQYYEKEERGRGNFPDRFSARQFPNYSSELNVNALLLGDSALYLCASSIGTPPDTQYFGPGTRLTVL.